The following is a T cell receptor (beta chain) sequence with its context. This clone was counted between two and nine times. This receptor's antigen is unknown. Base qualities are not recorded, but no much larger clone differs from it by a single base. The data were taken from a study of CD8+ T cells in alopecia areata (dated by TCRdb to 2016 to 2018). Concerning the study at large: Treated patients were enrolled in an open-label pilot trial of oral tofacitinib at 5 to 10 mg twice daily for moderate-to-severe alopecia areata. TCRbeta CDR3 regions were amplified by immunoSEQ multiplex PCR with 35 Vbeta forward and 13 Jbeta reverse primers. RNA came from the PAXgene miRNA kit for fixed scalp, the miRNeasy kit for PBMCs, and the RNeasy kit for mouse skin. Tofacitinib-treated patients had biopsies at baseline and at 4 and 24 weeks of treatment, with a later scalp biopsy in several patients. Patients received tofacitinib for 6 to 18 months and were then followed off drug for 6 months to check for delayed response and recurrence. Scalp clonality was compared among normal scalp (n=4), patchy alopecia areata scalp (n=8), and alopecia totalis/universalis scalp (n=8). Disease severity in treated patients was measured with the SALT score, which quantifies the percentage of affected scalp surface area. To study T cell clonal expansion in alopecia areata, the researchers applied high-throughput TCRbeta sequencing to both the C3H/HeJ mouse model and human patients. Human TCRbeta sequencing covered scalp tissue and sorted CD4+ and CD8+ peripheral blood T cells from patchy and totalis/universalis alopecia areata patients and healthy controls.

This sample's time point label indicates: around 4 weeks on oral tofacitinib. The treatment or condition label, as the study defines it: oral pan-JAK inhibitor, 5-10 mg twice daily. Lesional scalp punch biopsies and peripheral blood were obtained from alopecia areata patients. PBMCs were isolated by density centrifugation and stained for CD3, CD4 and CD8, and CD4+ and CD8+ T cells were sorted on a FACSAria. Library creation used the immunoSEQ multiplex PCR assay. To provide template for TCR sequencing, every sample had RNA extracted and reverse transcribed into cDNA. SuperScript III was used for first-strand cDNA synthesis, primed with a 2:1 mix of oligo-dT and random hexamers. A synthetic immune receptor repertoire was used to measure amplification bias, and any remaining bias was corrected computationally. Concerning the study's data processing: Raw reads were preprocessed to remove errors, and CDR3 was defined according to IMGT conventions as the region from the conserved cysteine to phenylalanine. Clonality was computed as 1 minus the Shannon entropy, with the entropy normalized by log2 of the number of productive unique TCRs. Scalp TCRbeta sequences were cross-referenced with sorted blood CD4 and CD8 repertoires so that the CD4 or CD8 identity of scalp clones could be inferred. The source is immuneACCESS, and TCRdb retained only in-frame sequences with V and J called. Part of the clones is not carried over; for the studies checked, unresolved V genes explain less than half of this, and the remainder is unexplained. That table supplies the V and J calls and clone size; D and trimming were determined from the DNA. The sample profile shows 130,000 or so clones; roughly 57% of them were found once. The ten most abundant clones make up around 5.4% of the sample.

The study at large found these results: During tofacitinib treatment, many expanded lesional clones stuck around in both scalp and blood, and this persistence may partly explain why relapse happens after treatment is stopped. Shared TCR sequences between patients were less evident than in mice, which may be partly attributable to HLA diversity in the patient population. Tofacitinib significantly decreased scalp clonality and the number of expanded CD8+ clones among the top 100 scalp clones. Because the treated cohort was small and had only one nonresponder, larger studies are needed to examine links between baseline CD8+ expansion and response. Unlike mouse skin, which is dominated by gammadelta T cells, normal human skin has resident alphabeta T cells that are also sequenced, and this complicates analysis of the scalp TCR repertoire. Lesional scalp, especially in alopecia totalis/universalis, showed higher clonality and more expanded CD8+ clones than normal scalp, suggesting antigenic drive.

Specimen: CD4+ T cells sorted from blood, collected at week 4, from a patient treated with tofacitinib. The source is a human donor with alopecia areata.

The DNA sequence is as follows: TGTGCCAGCAGCTTGGCCTATGGACAGGGGGGCACAGATACGCAGTATTTT. Its translation is CASSLAYGQGGTDTQYF. Recombination connected TRBV5-4 to TRBJ2-3; 10 bases in the junction line up with TRBD1. The CDR3 holds 17 amino acids from the cysteine to the phenylalanine. Left in the record is the CDR3 DNA by itself, 51 bases read in frame from the first base. The germline V gene (reference sequence) provides CDR1 SGHNT and CDR2 YYREEE. The junction shows trimming of 0 bases on V and 1 base on J, and the gene matches do not reach 5 bases of it.